This T cell receptor beta chain comes out of a study of OX40 agonist ivuxolimab in advanced cancers. This clone was detected only once. Germline V gene sequence: CDR1 SGHRS, CDR2 YFSETQ. The V end was cut by 2 bases, the J end by 1 base, with 9 bases between. The CDR3 has 14 residues. Profiling relied on immunoSEQ multiplex PCR, and the TCRdb table lists in-frame clones only, not all of them. The sample consists of tens of thousands of clones, approximately 92% of them appearing once. This sequence originates from an adult with an advanced solid tumor such as melanoma, head and neck, liver or kidney cancer. This material consisted of CD4+ or CD8+ T cells sorted from blood, taken in a trial of the OX40 agonist ivuxolimab. This chain connects TRBV5-1 to TRBJ2-5; D is uncertain. CDR3 residues: CASSFRDTQETQYF. The CDR3 DNA follows: TGCGCCAGCAGCTTTCGAGACACCCAAGAGACCCAGTACTTC.